This T cell receptor (beta chain) stems from a study of T-cell memory formation after mild COVID-19. From the 5' RACE reads, TCRdb called clonotypes with MiXCR, one entry per CDR3 protein. The sample has hundreds of thousands of distinct CDR3 sequences, around 21% seen once. This clonotype was picked up a small number of times. From germline, CDR1 is LGHNA and CDR2 YNFKEQ. The ends lost 0 bases at V and 6 bases at J; junction bases unmatched: 5. The CDR3 sequence is 15 residues long. This TCR derives from an adult woman who had mild COVID-19 (a few samples of this study predate the infection). Cell type and time point are not known. Specimen: PBMCs or a T cell subset sorted from them (not recorded which). The chain recombines TRBV4-2 with TRBJ1-5; TRBD1 matches at 7 bases. The CDR3 coding sequence is TGTGCCAGCAGCCAAGATTACACAGGGGTTCAGCCCCAGCATTTT. It specifies CASSQDYTGVQPQHF.